This TCR beta chain was profiled in a study of long-term antiretroviral therapy in people with HIV. Treated in the United States were all of the participants with HIV. They ran version v3.0 of the immunoSEQ assay at survey level. Sequencing of each sample targeted about 35,000-50,000 T-cell genomes. Sequenced by immunoSEQ multiplex PCR; TCRdb stores in-frame clones only, minus some. The data contain 20,000 to 30,000 clones, about 86% of them singletons. Germline-derived CDR1 and CDR2 are LNHNV and YYDKDF (reference sequence). Trimming removed 0 bases at V and 6 bases at J, with 14 bases between. The CDR3 sequence is 15 residues long.

This chain links TRBV15 with TRBJ1-2, with D possibly being TRBD1 (5 bases). This receptor was taken from a young man with HIV. The sample in question was unsorted PBMCs, obtained 3 years after starting antiretroviral therapy. In DNA form, the CDR3 reads TGTGCCACCAGCAGAGATCAAGGCAGGGTAAATGGCTACACCTTC. Translated: CATSRDQGRVNGYTF.